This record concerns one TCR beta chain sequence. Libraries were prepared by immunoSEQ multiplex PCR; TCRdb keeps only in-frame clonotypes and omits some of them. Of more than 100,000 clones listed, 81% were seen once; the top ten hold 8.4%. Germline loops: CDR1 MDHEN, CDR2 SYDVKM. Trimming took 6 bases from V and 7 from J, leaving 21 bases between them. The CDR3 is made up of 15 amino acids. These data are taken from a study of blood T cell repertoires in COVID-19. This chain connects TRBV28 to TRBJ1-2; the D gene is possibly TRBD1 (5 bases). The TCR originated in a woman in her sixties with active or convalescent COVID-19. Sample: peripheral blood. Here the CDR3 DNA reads TGTGCCAGCAGCCACCCACAGGTGAGCCCTTCTGGCTACACCTTC. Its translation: CASSHPQVSPSGYTF.